The present TCR beta chain was sequenced within a study of blood T cell repertoires in COVID-19 (dated by TCRdb to the early 2020s). With respect to the entire study: Collaborator samples came from the United States, Italy and Spain and covered acute and convalescent phases of COVID-19. The prospective study material was composed of cDNA or gDNA derived from T cells, B-cell-depleted T cells, or PBMCs. Subjects who had been exposed to COVID-19, were actively infected with it, or had recovered from it provided the deeply sampled blood TCRbeta repertoires that made up the dataset. A freely available public database, intended as a resource for researchers studying the immune response to SARS-CoV-2, is where the repertoires were released. Samples came from the ongoing ImmuneRACE study (first 160 participants) plus 1,254 subjects from 6 global collaborators. The sample metadata nearly always contained a de-identified subject ID, COVID-19 status, age in years and sex. HLA class I and class II types, where available, came from metadata supplied by the sample provider rather than from assay-based typing. Study-wide conclusions, independent of this receptor: How much clinical and demographic metadata was included differed by source and by participant, and the metadata was provided uncurated.

Each collaborating institution followed its own protocols to collect whole blood in K2EDTA tubes. For TCRbeta analysis, collaborator samples were shipped as frozen whole blood, as isolated PBMCs, or as DNA extracted from either sample type. CDR1 and CDR2 are drawn from the germline V gene (reference sequence): MNHEY, SMNVEV. V has 6 bases trimmed and J has 4 bases trimmed; junction bases matching no gene number 8. From the cysteine through the phenylalanine, the CDR3 covers 15 amino acids. Just CDR3 DNA is preserved here, 45 bases in frame from base 1. TCRbeta CDR3 regions were amplified from genomic DNA by means of the immunoSEQ Assay, a bias-controlled multiplex PCR. In the original analysis: The number of nucleated cells in each sample was estimated from the amplification of reference gene primers within the assay. To quantify the absolute abundance of each unique TCRbeta CDR3 rearrangement, sequence reads were collapsed and filtered. For each sample, productive Simpson clonality was calculated as the square root of Simpson's diversity index across productive rearrangements. Entries here come from immuneACCESS through TCRdb and include only in-frame sequences with V and J called. Some clones fail to appear in such tables; in the studies checked, an unresolved V gene covers under half of the shortfall, and the cause of the remainder is unknown. The V and J calls and clone size come from that table; D and trimming were worked out from the DNA. The sample records about 120,000 clones, about 80% of which are singletons. The ten most abundant clones make up less than 9% of the sample.

This clone was recorded only once. Its antigen specificity is not known. It has no much larger one-base neighbor in the sample; base qualities were not kept. Input material: peripheral blood. This clonotype originated in a man between 65 and 80 years old with active or convalescent COVID-19. This chain is built from TRBV27 and TRBJ2-7; 11 bases in the junction line up with TRBD1. Here the CDR3 is given as CASRPTGTGGYEQYF. The DNA sequence is given as TGTGCCAGCAGACCGACCGGGACAGGGGGTTACGAGCAGTACTTC.